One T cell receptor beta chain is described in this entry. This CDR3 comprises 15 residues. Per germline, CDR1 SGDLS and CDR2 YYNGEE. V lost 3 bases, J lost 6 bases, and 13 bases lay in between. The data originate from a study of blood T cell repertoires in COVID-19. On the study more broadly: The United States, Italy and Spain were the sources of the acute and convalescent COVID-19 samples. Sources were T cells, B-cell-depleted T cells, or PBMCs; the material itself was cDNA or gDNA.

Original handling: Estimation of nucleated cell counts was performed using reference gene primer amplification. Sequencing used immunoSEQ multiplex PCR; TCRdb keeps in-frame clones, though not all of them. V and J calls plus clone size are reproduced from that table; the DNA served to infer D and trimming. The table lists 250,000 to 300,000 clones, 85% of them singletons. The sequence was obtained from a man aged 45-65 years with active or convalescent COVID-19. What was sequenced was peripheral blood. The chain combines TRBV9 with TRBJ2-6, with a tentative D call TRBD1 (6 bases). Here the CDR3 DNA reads TGTGCCAGCAGCGAGGGTCACAGGGTGGCCAACGTCCTGACTTTC. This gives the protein CASSEGHRVANVLTF.